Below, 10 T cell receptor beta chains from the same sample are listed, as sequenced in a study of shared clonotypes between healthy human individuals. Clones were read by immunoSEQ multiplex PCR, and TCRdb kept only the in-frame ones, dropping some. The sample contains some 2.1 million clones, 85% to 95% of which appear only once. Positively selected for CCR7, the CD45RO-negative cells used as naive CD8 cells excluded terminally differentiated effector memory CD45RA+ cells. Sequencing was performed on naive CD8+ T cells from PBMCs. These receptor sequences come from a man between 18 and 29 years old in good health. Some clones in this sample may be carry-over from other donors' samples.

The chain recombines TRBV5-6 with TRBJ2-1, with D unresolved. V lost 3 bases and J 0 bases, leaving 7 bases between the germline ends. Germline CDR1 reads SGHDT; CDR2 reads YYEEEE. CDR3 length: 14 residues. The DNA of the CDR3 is TGTGCCAGCAGCTCCGCTAGCTCCTACAATGAGCAGTTCTTC. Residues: CASSSASSYNEQFF.

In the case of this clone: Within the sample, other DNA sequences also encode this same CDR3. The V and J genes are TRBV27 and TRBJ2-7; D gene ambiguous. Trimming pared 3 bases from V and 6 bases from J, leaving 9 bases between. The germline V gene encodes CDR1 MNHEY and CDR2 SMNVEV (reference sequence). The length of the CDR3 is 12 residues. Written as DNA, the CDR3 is TGTGCCAGCAGTTTCGGTAGTGGCGAGCAGTACTTC. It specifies CASSFGSGEQYF.

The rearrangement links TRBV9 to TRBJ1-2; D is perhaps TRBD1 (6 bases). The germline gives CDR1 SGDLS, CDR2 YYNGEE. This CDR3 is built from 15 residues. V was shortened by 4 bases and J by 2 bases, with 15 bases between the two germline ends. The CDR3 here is CASSPLQGPNYGYTF. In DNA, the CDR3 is TGTGCCAGCAGCCCTCTACAGGGACCCAACTATGGCTACACCTTC. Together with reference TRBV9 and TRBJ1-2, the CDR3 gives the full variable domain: DSGVTQTPKHLITATGQRVTLRCSPRSGDLSVYWYQQSLDQGLQFLIQYYNGEERAKGNILERFSAQQFPDLHSELNLSSLELGDSALYFCASSPLQGPNYGYTFGSGTRLTVV.

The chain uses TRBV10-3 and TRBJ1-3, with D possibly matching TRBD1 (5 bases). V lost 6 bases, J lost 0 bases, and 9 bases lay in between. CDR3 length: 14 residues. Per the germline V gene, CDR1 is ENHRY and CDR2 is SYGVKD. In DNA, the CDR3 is TGTGCCATCAGCGACAGATCCTCTGGAAACACCATATATTTT. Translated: CAISDRSSGNTIYF.

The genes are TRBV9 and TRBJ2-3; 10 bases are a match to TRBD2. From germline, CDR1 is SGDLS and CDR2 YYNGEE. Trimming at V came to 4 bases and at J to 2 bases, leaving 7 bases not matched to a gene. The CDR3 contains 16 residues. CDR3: CASSPQGLADTDTQYF. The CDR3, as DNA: TGTGCCAGCAGCCCCCAAGGACTAGCGGACACAGATACGCAGTATTTT. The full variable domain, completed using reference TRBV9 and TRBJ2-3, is DSGVTQTPKHLITATGQRVTLRCSPRSGDLSVYWYQQSLDQGLQFLIQYYNGEERAKGNILERFSAQQFPDLHSELNLSSLELGDSALYFCASSPQGLADTDTQYFGPGTRLTVL.

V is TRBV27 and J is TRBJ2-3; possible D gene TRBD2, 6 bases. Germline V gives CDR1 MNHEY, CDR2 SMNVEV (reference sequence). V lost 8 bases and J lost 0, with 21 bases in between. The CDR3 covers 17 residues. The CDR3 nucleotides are TGTGCCAGCGGAGGCGGGACGACCTCAGGAAGCACAGATACGCAGTATTTT. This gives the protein CASGGGTTSGSTDTQYF.

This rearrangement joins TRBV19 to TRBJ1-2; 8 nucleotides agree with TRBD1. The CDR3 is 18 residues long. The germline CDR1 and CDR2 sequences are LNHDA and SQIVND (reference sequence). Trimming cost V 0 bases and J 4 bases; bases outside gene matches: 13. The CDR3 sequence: CASSIDGGTGQAIYGYTF. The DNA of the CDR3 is TGTGCCAGTAGTATAGATGGTGGGACAGGACAAGCGATCTATGGCTACACCTTC.

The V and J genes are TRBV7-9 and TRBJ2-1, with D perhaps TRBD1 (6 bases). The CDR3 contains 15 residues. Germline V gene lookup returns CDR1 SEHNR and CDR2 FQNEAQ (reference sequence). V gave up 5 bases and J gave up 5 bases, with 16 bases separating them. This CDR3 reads CASSPPGQKNNEQFF. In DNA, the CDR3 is TGTGCCAGCAGCCCACCGGGACAAAAGAACAATGAGCAGTTCTTC.

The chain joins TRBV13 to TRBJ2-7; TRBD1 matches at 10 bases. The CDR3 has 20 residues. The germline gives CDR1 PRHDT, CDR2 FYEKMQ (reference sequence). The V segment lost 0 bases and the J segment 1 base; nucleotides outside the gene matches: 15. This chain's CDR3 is CASSLGLGTGEGLRSYEQYF. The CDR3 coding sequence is TGTGCCAGCAGCTTAGGCCTCGGGACAGGGGAGGGTCTGAGGTCCTACGAGCAGTACTTC.

The CDR3 sequence: CASSPSGSRHEQFF. For the CDR3, the DNA is TGTGCCAGCAGCCCTAGCGGGAGTCGTCATGAGCAGTTCTTC. The chain employs TRBV6-1 and TRBJ2-1, with 10 bases identical to TRBD2. The junction had 7 bases not matched to a gene; V was cut back by 6 bases and J by 8 bases. In germline, CDR1 is MNHNS, CDR2 SASEGT. The CDR3 is made up of 14 amino acids.